This T cell receptor beta chain is drawn from a study of cytomegalovirus exposure and HLA in healthy donors. Overall study findings and caveats: In a later analysis, compared with equally common non-associated chains, HLA-associated beta chains were more expanded. Analyses of presence and absence presupposed an approximately uniform sequencing depth across donors.

The CDR3 is made up of 16 amino acids. V was clipped by 6 bases and J by 0 bases, with 12 bases between them. Per the germline V gene, CDR1 is KGHSH and CDR2 is LQKENI. PCR employed 60 Vbeta and 13 Jbeta primers. Here immunoSEQ multiplex PCR was the method, and the copy in TCRdb shows in-frame clones only, minus some. The repertoire includes 140,000 to 150,000 clones, about 77% of them detected once, and approximately 4% sits in the top ten. In regard to this clone: Its antigen is unknown.

The receptor comes from a male donor in good health and CMV-seronegative. This chain connects TRBV18 to TRBJ2-6, with D possibly being TRBD1 (6 bases). The sequenced sample consisted of PBMCs. In DNA, the CDR3 is TGTGCCAGCTCGTTCGGACAGAGCTCTGGGGCCAACGTCCTGACTTTC. The encoded protein is CASSFGQSSGANVLTF.